The 3 T cell receptor beta chains presented below share a single source sample, sequenced in a study of blood T cell repertoires in COVID-19. Clones were sequenced by immunoSEQ multiplex PCR, and TCRdb holds only the in-frame ones, with some missing. The sample has a few hundred thousand clones; around 89% are singletons. The sequencing input was peripheral blood. The receptors originated from a woman aged 55-69 years with acute or convalescent COVID-19.

In nucleotides, the CDR3 is TGTGCCAGCAGTTCTTTCGCCGGCAATGAGCAGTTCTTC. It encodes CASSSFAGNEQFF. V is TRBV28 and J is TRBJ2-1, with D unresolved. This CDR3 spans 13 amino acids. The V end lost 4 bases, the J end lost 6 bases, and 10 bases lay between the germline ends. Germline lookup yields CDR1 MDHEN and CDR2 SYDVKM.

This clone was counted a single time. At one end the junction does not follow the germline gene, possibly because of a read error. J is TRBJ2-3 and V is TRBV7-7; D perhaps matches TRBD2 (5 bases). CDR1 is SSHAT and CDR2 is FNYEAQ in the germline V gene (reference sequence). CDR3 size: 12 residues. The CDR3 coding sequence is TGTGCTAGCAGCTTCGAGGGCGGTACGCAGTATTTT. Translated: CASSFEGGTQYF. Full variable domain (outside the CDR3, taken from reference TRBV7-7 and TRBJ2-3): GAGVSQSPRYKVTKRGQDVTLRCDPISSHATLYWYQQALGQGPEFLTYFNYEAQPDKSGLPSDRFSAERPEGSISTLTIQRTEQRDSAMYRCASSFEGGTQYFGPGTRLTVL.

The V and J genes are TRBV14 and TRBJ2-1, with 11 nucleotides matching TRBD2. The CDR3 has 19 residues. CDR1 and CDR2 (germline): SGHDN, FVKESK. Losses at the gene ends were 5 bases for V and 2 bases for J; bases not matched to a gene: 14. CDR3 bases: TGTGCCAGCAGCTATATAGCGGGAGGGCCCGCGGGAACCTACAATGAGCAGTTCTTC. It translates to CASSYIAGGPAGTYNEQFF. Full variable domain (rest looked up from reference TRBV14 and TRBJ2-1): EAGVTQFPSHSVIEKGQTVTLRCDPISGHDNLYWYRRVMGKEIKFLLHFVKESKQDESGMPNNRFLAERTGGTYSTLKVQPAELEDSGVYFCASSYIAGGPAGTYNEQFFGPGTRLTVL.